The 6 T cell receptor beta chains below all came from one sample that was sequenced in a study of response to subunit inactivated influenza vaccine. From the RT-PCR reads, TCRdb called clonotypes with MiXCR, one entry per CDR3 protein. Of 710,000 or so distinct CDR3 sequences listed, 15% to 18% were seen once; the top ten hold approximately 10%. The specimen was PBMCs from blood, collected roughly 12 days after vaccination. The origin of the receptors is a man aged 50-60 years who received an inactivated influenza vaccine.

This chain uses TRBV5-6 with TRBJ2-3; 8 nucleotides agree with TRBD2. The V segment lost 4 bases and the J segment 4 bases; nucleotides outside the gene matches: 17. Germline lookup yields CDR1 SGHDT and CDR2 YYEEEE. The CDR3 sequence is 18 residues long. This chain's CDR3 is CASSGGQSGRGGPDTQYF. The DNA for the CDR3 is TGTGCCAGCAGCGGAGGACAGTCGGGTCGGGGGGGCCCAGATACGCAGTATTTT.

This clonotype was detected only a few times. As DNA, the CDR3 is TGCGCCAGCCTACTTGCCCCCTCAGAGACCCAGTACTTC. This gives the protein CASLLAPSETQYF. This chain joins TRBV5-1 and TRBJ2-5; no definite D call. CDR1 and CDR2 from the germline V gene are SGHRS and YFSETQ. Deletions cut 7 bases from V and 4 bases from J, with 14 bases between. The CDR3 runs to 13 residues.

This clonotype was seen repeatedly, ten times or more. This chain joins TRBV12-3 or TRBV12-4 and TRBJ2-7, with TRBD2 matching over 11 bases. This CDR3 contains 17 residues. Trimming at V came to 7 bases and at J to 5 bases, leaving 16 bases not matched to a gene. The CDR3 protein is CASTKGRGLAGGNEQYF. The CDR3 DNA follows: TGTGCCAGCACCAAAGGGCGGGGTCTAGCGGGAGGTAACGAGCAGTACTTC.

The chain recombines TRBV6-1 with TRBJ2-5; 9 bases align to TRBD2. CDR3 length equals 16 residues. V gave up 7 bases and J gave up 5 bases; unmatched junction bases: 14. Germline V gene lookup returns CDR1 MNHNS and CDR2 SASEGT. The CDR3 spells CASTKKAGGPGETQYF. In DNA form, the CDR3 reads TGTGCCAGCACCAAGAAGGCGGGAGGGCCGGGGGAGACCCAGTACTTC.

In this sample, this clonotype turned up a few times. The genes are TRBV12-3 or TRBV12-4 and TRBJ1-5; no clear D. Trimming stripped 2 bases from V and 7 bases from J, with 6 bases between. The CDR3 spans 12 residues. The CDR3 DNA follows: TGTGCCAGCAGTTTACAGTGGCAGCCCCAGCATTTT. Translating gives CASSLQWQPQHF.

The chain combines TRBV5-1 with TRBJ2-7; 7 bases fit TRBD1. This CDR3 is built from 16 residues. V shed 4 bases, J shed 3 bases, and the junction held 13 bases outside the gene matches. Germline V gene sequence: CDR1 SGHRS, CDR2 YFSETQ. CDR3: CASSGGTARINYEQYF. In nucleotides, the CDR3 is TGCGCCAGCAGCGGTGGGACAGCTCGGATAAACTACGAGCAGTACTTC.